This paragraph covers one TCR beta chain sequence. Sequencing used immunoSEQ multiplex PCR; TCRdb keeps in-frame clones, though not all of them. The profile shows more than 150,000 clones, roughly 87% of them singletons. These data are taken from a study of blood T cell repertoires in COVID-19. Background on the study: The cDNA or gDNA used as material had been derived from T cells, B-cell-depleted T cells, or PBMCs.

Across roughly 25 US areas, participants ranged in age from roughly 18 to 95 years. Clinical histories supplied by participants themselves formed the basis of cohort assignment. Two negative PCRs, clearance, or symptom resolution were required of recovered Cohort 3 donors. Germline V gives CDR1 SGDLS, CDR2 YYNGEE. V gave up 1 base and J gave up 1 base, with 11 bases separating them. The CDR3 has 15 residues. The sample comprised PBMCs or T cells enriched from blood (not recorded which). This chain links TRBV9 with TRBJ1-1; the D gene is possibly TRBD1 (5 bases). This receptor was obtained from a man in his fifties who had recovered from COVID-19. This chain's CDR3 is CASSVSDSRNTEAFF. In DNA, the CDR3 is TGTGCCAGCAGCGTATCAGACAGCCGGAACACTGAAGCTTTCTTT.